This T cell receptor beta chain was documented in a study of beta chain features in type 1 diabetes. Study-level results: Shorter TCRB CDR3s, moderately but significantly so, marked every one of the four CD4+ subsets in Type 1 diabetes patients.

Sorting with CD45RO/CCR7/CD25/CD127/CD95/CD27 yielded naive, central memory, regulatory and stem-like memory CD4+ cells. The isolated RNA, all of it, was reverse transcribed, so expressed TCRB transcripts were what got sequenced. TCRdb keeps only in-frame clones here, not all; method: immunoSEQ multiplex PCR. The table has over 40,000 clones, 66% seen once. The trim removed 2 bases at V and 3 bases at J, leaving 7 bases unmatched. Germline CDR1 and CDR2: SGHVS and FNYEAQ. This CDR3 spans 16 amino acids. This clone appeared once. The antigen is undetermined. The chain couples TRBV7-6 to TRBJ1-2; TRBD1 agrees at 9 bases. The receptor comes from a woman aged 18-29 years with type 1 diabetes. The sample taken for sequencing was Tregs from blood. CDR3 coding DNA: TGTGCCAGCAGCTTAACCCCCCGGACAGGGGACTATGGCTACACCTTC. It yields the protein CASSLTPRTGDYGYTF.